This T cell receptor beta chain was observed in a study of blood T cells in healthy people across ages. This clonotype was seen more than once but under ten times. The CDR3 sequence is 14 residues long. From germline, CDR1 is MNHEY and CDR2 SVGAGI. The second PCR ran roughly 6 to 11 cycles with a sample-barcoded 5' primer and J-beta primers. TCRdb passed the 5' RACE reads through MiXCR, listing each CDR3 protein once. The sample holds about 1,800,000 distinct CDR3 sequences, about 28% seen once. This TCR came from a woman aged 25-40 years in good health. Sequencing was done on a sample of blood. The rearrangement links TRBV6-5 to TRBJ2-5; TRBD1 matches 9 bases. The end of the DNA aligns better with TRBJ2-7, so the J call may be wrong. The CDR3 coding sequence is TGTGCCAGCAGTGTAGACAGGGGGACCTACGAGCAGTACTTC. Its protein product is CASSVDRGTYEQYF.